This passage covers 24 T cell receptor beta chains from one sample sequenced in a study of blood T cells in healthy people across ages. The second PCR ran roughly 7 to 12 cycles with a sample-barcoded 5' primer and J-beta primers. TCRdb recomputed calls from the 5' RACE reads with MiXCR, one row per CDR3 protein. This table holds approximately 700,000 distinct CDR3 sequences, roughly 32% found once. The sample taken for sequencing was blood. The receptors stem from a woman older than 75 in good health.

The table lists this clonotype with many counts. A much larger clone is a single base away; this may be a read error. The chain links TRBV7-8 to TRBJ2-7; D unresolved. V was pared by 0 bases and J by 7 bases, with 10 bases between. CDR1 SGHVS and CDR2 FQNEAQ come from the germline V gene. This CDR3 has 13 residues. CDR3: CASSLAVRGEQYF. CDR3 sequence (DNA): TGTGCCAGCAGCTTAGCCGTCCGCGGAGAGCAGTACTTC.

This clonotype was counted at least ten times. CDR3 nucleotide sequence: TGTGCCAGCAGCTTTGTGGGGAGGGGTCTAATCTCTGGGGCCAACGTCCTGACTTTC. It codes for CASSFVGRGLISGANVLTF. The chain recombines TRBV11-2 with TRBJ2-6, with TRBD2 matching over 7 bases. The CDR3 loop spans 19 amino acids. Germline V lookup: CDR1 SGHAT, CDR2 FQNNGV. Trimming at V came to 3 bases and at J to 0 bases, leaving 11 bases not matched to a gene.

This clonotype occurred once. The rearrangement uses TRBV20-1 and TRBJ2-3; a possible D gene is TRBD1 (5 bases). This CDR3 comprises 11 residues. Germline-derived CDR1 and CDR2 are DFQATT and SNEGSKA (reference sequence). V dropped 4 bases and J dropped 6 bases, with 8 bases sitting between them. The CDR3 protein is CSANRQDTQYF. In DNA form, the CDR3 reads TGCAGTGCTAACAGACAGGATACGCAGTATTTT.

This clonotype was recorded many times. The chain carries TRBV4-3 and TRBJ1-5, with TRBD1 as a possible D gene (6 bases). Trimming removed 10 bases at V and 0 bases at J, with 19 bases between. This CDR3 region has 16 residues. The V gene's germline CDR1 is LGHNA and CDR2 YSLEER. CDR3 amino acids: CAIERGTFYSNQPQHF. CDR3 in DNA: TGCGCCATCGAAAGGGGGACTTTTTATAGCAATCAGCCCCAGCATTTT.

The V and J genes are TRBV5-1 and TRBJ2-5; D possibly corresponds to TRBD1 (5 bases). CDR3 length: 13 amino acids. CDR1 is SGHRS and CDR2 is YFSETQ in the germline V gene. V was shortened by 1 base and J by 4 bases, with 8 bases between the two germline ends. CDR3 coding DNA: TGCGCCAGCAGCTTGATGCAGGGAGAGACCCAGTACTTC. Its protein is CASSLMQGETQYF.

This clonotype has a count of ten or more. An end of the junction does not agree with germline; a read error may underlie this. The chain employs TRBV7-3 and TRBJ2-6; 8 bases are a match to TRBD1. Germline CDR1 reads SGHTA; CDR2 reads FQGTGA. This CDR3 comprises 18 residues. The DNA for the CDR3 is TGTGTCAGCAGCCTCAGGACAGGGAACCTTGGGGGGGCCAACGTCCTGACTTTC. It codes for CVSSLRTGNLGGANVLTF.

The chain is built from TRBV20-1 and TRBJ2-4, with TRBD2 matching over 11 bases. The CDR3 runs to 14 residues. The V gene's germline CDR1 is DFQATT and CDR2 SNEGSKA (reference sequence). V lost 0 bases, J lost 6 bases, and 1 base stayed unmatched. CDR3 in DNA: TGCAGTGCTAGAGATGGACTAGCGGGAAACATTCAGTACTTC. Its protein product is CSARDGLAGNIQYF.

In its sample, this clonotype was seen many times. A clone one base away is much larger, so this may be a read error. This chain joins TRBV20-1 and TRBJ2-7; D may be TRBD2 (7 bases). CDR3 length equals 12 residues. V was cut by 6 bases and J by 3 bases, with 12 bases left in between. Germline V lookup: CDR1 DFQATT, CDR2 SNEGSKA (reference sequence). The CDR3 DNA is TGCAGTGCGGGGGGGACATTCTACGAGCAGTACTTC. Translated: CSAGGTFYEQYF.

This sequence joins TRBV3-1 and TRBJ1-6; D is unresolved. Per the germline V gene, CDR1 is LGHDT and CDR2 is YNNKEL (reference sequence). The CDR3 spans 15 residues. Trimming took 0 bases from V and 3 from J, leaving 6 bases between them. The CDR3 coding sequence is TGTGCCAGCAGCCAAGACCCGGGCTATAATTCACCCCTCCACTTT. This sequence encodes CASSQDPGYNSPLHF.

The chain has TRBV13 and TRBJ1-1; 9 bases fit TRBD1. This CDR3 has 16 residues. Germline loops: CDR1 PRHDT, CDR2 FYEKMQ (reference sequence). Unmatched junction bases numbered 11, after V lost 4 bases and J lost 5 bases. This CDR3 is CASSSTGGAVATEAFF. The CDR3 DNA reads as TGTGCCAGCAGCTCTACAGGGGGCGCGGTTGCGACTGAAGCTTTCTTT. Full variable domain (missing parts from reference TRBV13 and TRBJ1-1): AAGVIQSPRHLIKEKRETATLKCYPIPRHDTVYWYQQGPGQDPQFLISFYEKMQSDKGSIPDRFSAQQFSDYHSELNMSSLELGDSALYFCASSSTGGAVATEAFFGQGTRLTVV.

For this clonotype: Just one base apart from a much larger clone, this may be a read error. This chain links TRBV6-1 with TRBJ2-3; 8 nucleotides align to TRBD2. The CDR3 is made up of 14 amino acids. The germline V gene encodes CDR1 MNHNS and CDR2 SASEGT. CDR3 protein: CAGSERGGCDTQYF. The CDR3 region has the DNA TGTGCCGGCAGTGAACGGGGGGGGTGCGATACGCAGTATTTT.

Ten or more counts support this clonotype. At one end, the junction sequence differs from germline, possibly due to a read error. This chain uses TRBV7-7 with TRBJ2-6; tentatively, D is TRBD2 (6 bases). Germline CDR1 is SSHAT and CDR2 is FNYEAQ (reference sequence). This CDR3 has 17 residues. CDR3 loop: CASSLDPGLTGANVLTF. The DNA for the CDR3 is TGTGCTAGCAGCTTAGATCCGGGACTGACTGGGGCCAACGTCCTGACTTTC.

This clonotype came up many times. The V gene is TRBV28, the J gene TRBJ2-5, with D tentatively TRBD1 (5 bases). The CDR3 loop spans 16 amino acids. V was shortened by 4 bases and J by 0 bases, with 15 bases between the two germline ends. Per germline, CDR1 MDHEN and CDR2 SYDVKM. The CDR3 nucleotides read TGTGCCAGCAGTTCCGACCCAGGGAACTACCAAGAGACCCAGTACTTC. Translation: CASSSDPGNYQETQYF.

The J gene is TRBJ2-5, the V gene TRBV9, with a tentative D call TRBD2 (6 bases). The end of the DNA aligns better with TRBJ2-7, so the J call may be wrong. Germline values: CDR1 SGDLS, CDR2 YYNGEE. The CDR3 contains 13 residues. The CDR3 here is CASSREPHGEQYF. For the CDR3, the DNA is TGTGCCAGCTCGCGGGAACCCCACGGCGAGCAGTACTTC.

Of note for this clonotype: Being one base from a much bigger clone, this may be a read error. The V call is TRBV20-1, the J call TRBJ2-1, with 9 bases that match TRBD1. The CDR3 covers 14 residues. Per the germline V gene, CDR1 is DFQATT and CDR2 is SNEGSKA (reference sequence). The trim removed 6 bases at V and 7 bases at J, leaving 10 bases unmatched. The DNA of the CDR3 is TGCAGTGCCGACAACGGACAGGGGTGTAATGAGCAGTTCTTC. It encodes CSADNGQGCNEQFF.

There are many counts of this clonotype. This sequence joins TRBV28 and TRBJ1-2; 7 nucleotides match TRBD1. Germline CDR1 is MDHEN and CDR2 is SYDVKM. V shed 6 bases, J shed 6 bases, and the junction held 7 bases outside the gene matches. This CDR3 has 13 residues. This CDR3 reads CASSSDRFHGYTF. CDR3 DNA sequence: TGTGCCAGCAGCTCGGACAGGTTCCATGGCTACACCTTC.

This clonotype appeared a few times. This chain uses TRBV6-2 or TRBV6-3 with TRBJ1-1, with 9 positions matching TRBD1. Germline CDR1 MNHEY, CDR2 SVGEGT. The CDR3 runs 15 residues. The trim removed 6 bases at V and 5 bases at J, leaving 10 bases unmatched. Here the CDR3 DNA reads TGTGCCAGCAGGGAACAGGGGGCGAAGGGAACTGAAGCTTTCTTT. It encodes CASREQGAKGTEAFF.

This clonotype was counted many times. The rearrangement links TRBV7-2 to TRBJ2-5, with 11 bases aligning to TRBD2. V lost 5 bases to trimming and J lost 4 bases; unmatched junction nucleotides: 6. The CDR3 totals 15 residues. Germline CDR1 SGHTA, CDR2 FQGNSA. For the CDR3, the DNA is TGTGCCAGCAGCCTAATAGCGGGGGGGCGAGAGACCCAGTACTTC. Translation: CASSLIAGGRETQYF.

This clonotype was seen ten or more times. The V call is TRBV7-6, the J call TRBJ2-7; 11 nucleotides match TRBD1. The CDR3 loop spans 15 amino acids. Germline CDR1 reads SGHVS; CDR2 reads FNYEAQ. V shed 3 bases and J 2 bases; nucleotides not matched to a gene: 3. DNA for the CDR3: TGTGCCAGCAGCTTGCCGGGACAGGGGGCCTACGAGCAGTACTTC. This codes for CASSLPGQGAYEQYF.

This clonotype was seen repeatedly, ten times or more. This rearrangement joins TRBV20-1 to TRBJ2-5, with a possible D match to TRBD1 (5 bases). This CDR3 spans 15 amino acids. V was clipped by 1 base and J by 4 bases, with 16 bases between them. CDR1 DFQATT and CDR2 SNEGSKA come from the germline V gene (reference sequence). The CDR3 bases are TGCAGTGCTAGAGGGGGTAGGGGTCCGGGAGAGACCCAGTACTTC. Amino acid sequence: CSARGGRGPGETQYF.

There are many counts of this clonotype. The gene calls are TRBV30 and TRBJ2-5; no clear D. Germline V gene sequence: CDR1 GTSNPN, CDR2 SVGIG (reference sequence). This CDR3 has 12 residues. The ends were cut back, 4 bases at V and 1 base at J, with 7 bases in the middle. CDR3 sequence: CAWNLPQETQYF. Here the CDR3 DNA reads TGTGCCTGGAACTTACCCCAAGAGACCCAGTACTTC.

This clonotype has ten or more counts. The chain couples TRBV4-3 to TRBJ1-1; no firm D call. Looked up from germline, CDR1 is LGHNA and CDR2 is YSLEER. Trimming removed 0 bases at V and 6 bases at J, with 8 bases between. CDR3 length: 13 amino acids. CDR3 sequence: CASSQDRKPEAFF. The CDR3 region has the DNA TGCGCCAGCAGCCAAGATAGGAAACCTGAAGCTTTCTTT.

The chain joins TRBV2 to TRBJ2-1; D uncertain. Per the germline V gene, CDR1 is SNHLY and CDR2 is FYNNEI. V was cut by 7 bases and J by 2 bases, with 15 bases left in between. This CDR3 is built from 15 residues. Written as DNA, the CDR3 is TGTGCCAGCACATCCGGGCAGACTCCCTACAATGAGCAGTTCTTC. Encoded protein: CASTSGQTPYNEQFF.

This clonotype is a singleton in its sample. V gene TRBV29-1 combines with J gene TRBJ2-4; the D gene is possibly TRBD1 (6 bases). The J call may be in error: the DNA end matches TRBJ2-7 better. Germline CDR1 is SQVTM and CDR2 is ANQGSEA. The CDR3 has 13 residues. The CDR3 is CSVEGEDSYEQYF. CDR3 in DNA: TGCAGCGTTGAAGGTGAGGACAGCTACGAGCAGTACTTC.